A selection of T cell receptor beta chains follows, all from one sample in a study of blood T cell repertoires in COVID-19. Data came from immunoSEQ multiplex PCR; TCRdb stores just in-frame clones and leaves some out. The sample carries roughly 80,000 clones, roughly four fifths recorded once. Sequenced: peripheral blood. Receptors originate from a human donor in a cohort sampled during active COVID-19. Each CDR3 is given with its conserved first and last residue. D genes are given only for firm matches. Some rows have no size entry. The others give once, few or many, or a class for an expanded clone.

cdr3_nt cdr3_aa d_call j_call clone_size v_call
TGTGCCAGCAGCTTTAATAGCTTAGGGGAGCTGTTTTTT CASSFNSLGELFF - TRBJ2-2 - TRBV11-2
TGTGCCATCAGTGGCTCCCCCGAACTAGCGGGGGGCGATGAGCAGTTCTTC CAISGSPELAGGDEQFF TRBD2 TRBJ2-1 - TRBV10-3
TGCGCCAGCAGCCAAGAAGGAGGGGACAGTGCCTCCTACGAGCAGTACTTC CASSQEGGDSASYEQYF - TRBJ2-7 - TRBV4-1
TGTGCCATCAGTGAAAGTCTTCTTAGAGCCAAAAACATTCAGTACTTC CAISESLLRAKNIQYF - TRBJ2-4 - TRBV10-3
TGTGCCAGCAGCCCTTCCACAGGGGATGGAAACACCATATATTTT CASSPSTGDGNTIYF TRBD1 TRBJ1-3 once TRBV3-1/TRBV3-2
TGTGCCAGCAGTCAGGGGTTTCCTGGGGCCAACGTCCTGACTTTC CASSQGFPGANVLTF - TRBJ2-6 few TRBV6-5
TGTGCCAGTAGTTCCTTAACAACTAATGAAAAACTGTTTTTT CASSSLTTNEKLFF - TRBJ1-4 - TRBV19
TGTGCCAGCAGTCCCCGAGGAGCGGGGGACTCTTACGAGCAGTACTTC CASSPRGAGDSYEQYF TRBD2 TRBJ2-7 once TRBV6-2/TRBV6-3
TGTGCCACCAGTGACACAACTAGCGGGGGGGCCTGGAATGAGCAGTTCTTC CATSDTTSGGAWNEQFF TRBD2 TRBJ2-1 - TRBV24-1
TGTGCCAGCAGGGGCGGGGGGCCCTACACCGGGGAGCTGTTTTTT CASRGGGPYTGELFF TRBD2 TRBJ2-2 - TRBV7-2
TGTGCCAGTAGTATAGACGGCAGGCCCACCGGGGAGCTGTTTTTT CASSIDGRPTGELFF - TRBJ2-2 - TRBV19
TGTGCCAGCTATAGACAGGGGGATCAGCCCCAGCATTTT CASYRQGDQPQHF TRBD1 TRBJ1-5 - TRBV6-5
TGTGCCAGCAGCCTGGGGGCAGGGGCCTACGAGCAGTACTTC CASSLGAGAYEQYF - TRBJ2-7 - TRBV28
TGTGCCAGCAGTTCGACTAGCGATTTCCGTCACGAGCAGTACTTC CASSSTSDFRHEQYF TRBD2 TRBJ2-7 - TRBV28
TGTGCCAGCTCACCCTGGGACAGGGGGCATTCACCCCTCCACTTT CASSPWDRGHSPLHF TRBD1 TRBJ1-6 once TRBV18
TGTGCCAGCAGCCCCGGGGGAAACACCATATATTTT CASSPGGNTIYF - TRBJ1-3 - TRBV6-5
TGTGCCAGCAGCTTAGATAGCGGGGGGCTCTACGAGCAGTACTTC CASSLDSGGLYEQYF TRBD2 TRBJ2-7 - TRBV7-2
TGTGCCAGCAGCTGGCTAAGTCTGGGACAGTACAATGAGCAGTTCTTC CASSWLSLGQYNEQFF TRBD1 TRBJ2-1 - TRBV7-2
TGTGCCAGCTCTCAGCAAGGGGGCTACGAGCAGTACTTC CASSQQGGYEQYF - TRBJ2-7 once TRBV12-3/TRBV12-4
TGTGCCAGCAGCACCGGGGAGACCCAGTACTTC CASSTGETQYF - TRBJ2-5 - TRBV7-2
TGTGCCAGCAATAAGATCAGGGGCCCCACAGATACGCAGTATTTT CASNKIRGPTDTQYF - TRBJ2-3 - TRBV2
TGTGCCAGCAGTCTCACCCAAGGGGGACAGGAAAACTATGGCTACACCTTC CASSLTQGGQENYGYTF TRBD1 TRBJ1-2 - TRBV28
TGTGCCAGCTCACCCGACCGGGACAGGGGTTCCGAGCAGTACTTC CASSPDRDRGSEQYF TRBD1 TRBJ2-7 once TRBV18
TGTGCCAGCAGTTACTCTGGAGTATCTGGAAACACCATATATTTT CASSYSGVSGNTIYF - TRBJ1-3 - TRBV6-5
TGTGCCAGCTCACCCGGACTAGCCCACACCGGGGAGCTGTTTTTT CASSPGLAHTGELFF TRBD2 TRBJ2-2 - TRBV18
TGTGCCAGCAGCCCAGGACAGGGAGACCAGTTCTTC CASSPGQGDQFF TRBD1 TRBJ2-1 - TRBV11-3
TGCAGCGTGCGGAATGAAGGGAGCTCCTACAATGAGCAGTTCTTC CSVRNEGSSYNEQFF - TRBJ2-1 - TRBV29-1
TGTGCCAGCAGCTTAGTCGTTAGCGGGGTGGGTGAGCAGTTCTTC CASSLVVSGVGEQFF TRBD2 TRBJ2-1 - TRBV7-2
TGTGCCAGCAGCTTAAGCCCAGGTCCCTACAATGAGCAGTTCTTC CASSLSPGPYNEQFF - TRBJ2-1 - TRBV7-3
TGTGCCAGCAGGGTCAGGTGGGCATCGAACACTGAAGCTTTCTTT CASRVRWASNTEAFF - TRBJ1-1 few TRBV6-5
TGTGCCAGCTCACCGTCGGGGTCCTATAATTCACCCCTCCACTTT CASSPSGSYNSPLHF - TRBJ1-6 once TRBV18
TGTGCCAGCAGTATATCAGACGGAGCCAACTACGAGCAGTACTTC CASSISDGANYEQYF - TRBJ2-7 - TRBV6-5
TGTGCCAGCAGTTTTCAGGGATCCTACAATGAGCAGTTCTTC CASSFQGSYNEQFF - TRBJ2-1 - TRBV28
TGTGCCAGCAGCTTGGGAGGGACTGCATCCGAGACCCAGTACTTC CASSLGGTASETQYF - TRBJ2-5 - TRBV5-5
TGTGCCAGCAGCTTTAGGCAGTCTTGGACTGGTACCGGGGAGCTGTTTTTT CASSFRQSWTGTGELFF - TRBJ2-2 once TRBV11-2
TGTGCCAGCAGTCCGCGAACGGGGGGCAAAAACATTCAGTACTTC CASSPRTGGKNIQYF TRBD2 TRBJ2-4 - TRBV6-5
TGTGCCAGCAGTCTGACTAGCGGGTCCTACGAGCAGTACTTC CASSLTSGSYEQYF TRBD2 TRBJ2-7 - TRBV7-8
TGTGCCAGCAGCCCGGACAGAGGCCCCGGGGAGCTGTTTTTT CASSPDRGPGELFF - TRBJ2-2 - TRBV13
TGTGCCAGTAGTATTGAACAGGCTTCTAACTATGGCTACACCTTC CASSIEQASNYGYTF - TRBJ1-2 - TRBV19
TGTGCCAGCAGCCAAGTTTTAGCGGGGAAAGAGACCCAGTACTTC CASSQVLAGKETQYF TRBD2 TRBJ2-5 once TRBV4-2
TGTGCCAGCAGCCCGGAGTGGGGGGGCTTACCCGGGGAGCTGTTTTTT CASSPEWGGLPGELFF - TRBJ2-2 - TRBV11-3
TGTGCCAGCAGCTTGACGAGAGATCAGCCCCAGCATTTT CASSLTRDQPQHF - TRBJ1-5 - TRBV5-6
TGCGCCAGCAGCCAAGATATTACGGACAGGGGTTCCACTGAAGCTTTCTTT CASSQDITDRGSTEAFF TRBD1 TRBJ1-1 - TRBV4-1
TGTGCCAGCTCACCGGGACAGGGTGGTGGCTACACCTTC CASSPGQGGGYTF TRBD1 TRBJ1-2 - TRBV18
TGTGCCAGTAGTCCGAACAGGGCCAGCAATCAGCCCCAGCATTTT CASSPNRASNQPQHF - TRBJ1-5 - TRBV19
TGTGCCAGCAGTCTCGGACAGGTTGAAGCTTTCTTT CASSLGQVEAFF TRBD1 TRBJ1-1 - TRBV12-3/TRBV12-4
TGTGCCAGCAGCCGCCGACAGGGGGCTAGCTACACCTTC CASSRRQGASYTF TRBD1 TRBJ1-2 - TRBV5-6
TGTGCCAGCAGCCAAGTCTCAGGGGCTGGTGATACGCAGTATTTT CASSQVSGAGDTQYF - TRBJ2-3 - TRBV4-2
TGTGCCAGCAGCCCCACCCCGGGCCGGGGATACAATGAGCAGTTCTTC CASSPTPGRGYNEQFF - TRBJ2-1 once TRBV27
TGTGCCAGCAGTGCCCAGGACTCCTACGAGCAGTACTTC CASSAQDSYEQYF - TRBJ2-7 - TRBV2
TGCGCCAGCAGCAAAGTCGCCTCCGGGACAGGGTATGGCTACACCTTC CASSKVASGTGYGYTF TRBD1 TRBJ1-2 - TRBV5-1
TGTGCCAGCCGACGGGCGACGGGAGAGGTGTTGAAGCAGTACTTC CASRRATGEVLKQYF - TRBJ2-7 few TRBV2
TGTGCCAGTAGTATTATCGACTCGGGCTACACCTTC CASSIIDSGYTF - TRBJ1-2 - TRBV19
TGCGCCAGCAGCTTGGTTATCCAGTACAATGAGCAGTTCTTC CASSLVIQYNEQFF - TRBJ2-1 - TRBV5-1
TGCGCCAGCAGCTTGGGGGAGACAGGGGGGACCCAGTACTTC CASSLGETGGTQYF TRBD1 TRBJ2-5 - TRBV5-1
TGCGCCAGCAATCGGGGACAGATGAACACTGAAGCTTTCTTT CASNRGQMNTEAFF TRBD1 TRBJ1-1 once TRBV5-1
TGTGCCAGCAGCACCTCGGACAGGGCCAACGTCCTGACTTTC CASSTSDRANVLTF - TRBJ2-6 few TRBV7-3
TGTGCCAGCAGCTTATACACAGATACGCAGTATTTT CASSLYTDTQYF - TRBJ2-3 - TRBV7-2
TGTGCCAGCACCTTTCTGGAGGGAACCGGGGAGCTGTTTTTT CASTFLEGTGELFF - TRBJ2-2 - TRBV6-5
TGTGCCAGTAGAGTAGGTACAGCCCACACCGGGGAGCTGTTTTTT CASRVGTAHTGELFF - TRBJ2-2 once TRBV19